These T cell receptor beta chains were read from a single sample in a study of cytomegalovirus exposure and HLA in healthy donors. TCRdb's table, derived via immunoSEQ multiplex PCR, lists solely in-frame clones and lacks some. The sample has fewer than 110,000 clones, around 85% seen once; the top ten hold 2% to 2.5%. The sequenced sample consisted of PBMCs. These receptors originate from a man younger than 45 in good health and CMV-seronegative. The CDR3 runs from the conserved cysteine through the conserved F or W. The D gene is left open where the match is weak. Size is stated for part of the rows, as once, few or many counts, or as a class when the clone is expanded.

J,size,length,D,V,DNA,CDR3
TRBJ2-5,NA,14,TRBD2,TRBV25-1,TGTGCCAGCAGTGAAGGGGAGGGATCCGAGACCCAGTACTTC,CASSEGEGSETQYF
TRBJ1-5,NA,15,NA,TRBV6-1,TGTGCCAGCAGTAGTACCGACACGGCTAATCAGCCCCAGCATTTT,CASSSTDTANQPQHF
TRBJ2-7,NA,12,NA,TRBV6-5,TGTGCCAGCAGTCCGACAGGATACGAGCAGTACTTC,CASSPTGYEQYF
TRBJ1-2,NA,13,NA,TRBV11-2,TGTGCCAGCAGTATGGACAGCCCCTATGGCTACACCTTC,CASSMDSPYGYTF
TRBJ2-5,few,18,TRBD2,TRBV4-1,TGCGCCAGCAGCCAAAACTTGGGACTAGCGGGGGCCCAAGAGACCCAGTACTTC,CASSQNLGLAGAQETQYF
TRBJ2-7,NA,15,TRBD2,TRBV9,TGTGCCAGCAGCGTAGCTACTAGCGGGGGGAGCGAGCAGTACTTC,CASSVATSGGSEQYF
TRBJ1-5,few,15,NA,TRBV6-1,TGTGCCAGCAGTGACGGGGTACGGAGCAATCAGCCCCAGCATTTT,CASSDGVRSNQPQHF
TRBJ1-2,NA,15,TRBD1,TRBV28,TGTGCCAGCAGAGTATCCACGACAGGGGGCGTTGGCTACACCTTC,CASRVSTTGGVGYTF
TRBJ1-5,NA,16,NA,TRBV6-5,TGTGCCAGCAGTTCTTATCCCCGGGAGCCAGGGCAGCCCCAGCATTTT,CASSSYPREPGQPQHF
TRBJ2-1,NA,14,NA,TRBV29-1,TGCAGCGTTGATAGGGGATTCTCCTACAATGAGCAGTTCTTC,CSVDRGFSYNEQFF
TRBJ1-2,NA,14,NA,TRBV5-4,TGTGCCAGCAGCTTGCCCGGGACATCGCATGGCTACACCTTC,CASSLPGTSHGYTF
TRBJ1-1,NA,16,TRBD1,TRBV7-2,TGTGCCAGCAGCTTGCAGGGGGCGCGTCTGAACACTGAAGCTTTCTTT,CASSLQGARLNTEAFF
TRBJ1-5,NA,14,NA,TRBV28,TGTGCCAGCAGCTCGGACTCGAGCAATCAGCCCCAGCATTTT,CASSSDSSNQPQHF
TRBJ2-7,NA,15,TRBD1,TRBV7-8,TGTGCCAGCAGCCCCCAAGGGACAGGGGCCTACGAGCAGTACTTC,CASSPQGTGAYEQYF
TRBJ1-1,NA,14,TRBD1,TRBV28,TGTGCCAGCAGGGTAGGACAGGGTCGAACTGAAGCTTTCTTT,CASRVGQGRTEAFF
TRBJ2-1,once,19,TRBD2,TRBV13,TGTGCCAGCCATACTCGGGGACTAGCGACCCCGGACCTTAACAATGAGCAGTTCTTC,CASHTRGLATPDLNNEQFF
TRBJ1-5,few,17,TRBD1,TRBV28,TGTGCCAGTAATAACTCAGGGGGGAGATATAGCAATCAGCCCCAGCATTTT,CASNNSGGRYSNQPQHF
TRBJ1-1,NA,13,NA,TRBV29-1,TGCAGCGTTGAAGGGGGAGTCCAAAGGGAAGCTTTCTTT,CSVEGGVQREAFF
TRBJ1-2,few,15,NA,TRBV4-2,TGTGCCAGCAGCCAAGTCCCTACAGTTAACTATGGCTACACCTTC,CASSQVPTVNYGYTF
TRBJ2-1,NA,13,TRBD2,TRBV30,TGTGTTTGGGGGACTACAAGCTACAATGAGCAGTTCTTC,CVWGTTSYNEQFF
TRBJ2-3,NA,12,NA,TRBV7-2,TGTGCCAGCAGCTCGGACACGTATACGCAGTATTTT,CASSSDTYTQYF
TRBJ2-5,NA,11,NA,TRBV29-1,TGCAGCGTTGGAGCCGTAGATGCCCAGTACTTC,CSVGAVDAQYF
TRBJ2-1,NA,11,NA,TRBV5-6,TGTGCCAGCAGCTCCCTGTATGAGCAGTTCTTC,CASSSLYEQFF
TRBJ2-7,NA,12,NA,TRBV18,TGTGCCAGCTCCTCCGGAGGGTACGAGCAGTACTTC,CASSSGGYEQYF